The entry below gives a single TCR beta chain sequence along with its context. Its target is not known. TCRdb re-called the 5' RACE reads with MiXCR, one entry per CDR3 protein. The table lists 45,000 to 55,000 distinct CDR3 sequences, roughly a quarter of them singletons. V was clipped by 4 bases and J by 5 bases, with 14 bases between them. The CDR3 contains 14 residues. CDR1 and CDR2 (germline): SEHNR, FQNEAQ (reference sequence). Overall study findings and caveats: Tumor memory CD4+ T cell TCR gene usage was found to cluster with blood and lymph node memory CD4+ cells and with lymph node naive CD4+ cells. The larger-cohort validation was restricted to a single TCR beta V-J rearrangement rather than whole repertoires.

The rearrangement uses TRBV7-9 and TRBJ1-1; D is unclear. Sequenced: tumor-infiltrating naive CD4+ T cells sorted from the breast tumor. Subset defined: naive CD4+ T cells, CD4+CD45RA+CD25-. This TCR was sampled from a female donor with breast cancer. The CDR3 loop reads CASSSLKGLTEAFF. CDR3 coding DNA: TGTGCCAGCAGCTCGTTGAAGGGATTAACTGAAGCTTTCTTT.